The rows below give T cell receptor beta chains drawn from one sample of a study of T cells in localized non-small cell lung cancer. TCRdb's table, derived via immunoSEQ multiplex PCR, lists solely in-frame clones and lacks some. The data show under 3,000 clones, around a quarter seen once. This specimen was lung tumor tissue, taken before any cancer treatment. The receptor set was obtained from a man aged 18 to 49 with stage I lung adenocarcinoma. Both conserved end residues are part of each CDR3. A D gene is named only where the DNA matches it firmly. Clone size, where shown, is once, few, many, or a class for clones that have expanded.

abundance,v_gene,j_gene,d_gene,CDR3nt,CDR3aa
few,TRBV19,TRBJ1-1,-,TGTGCCAGTCTCTTGGGGGCTGGAGGGAACACTGAAGCTTTCTTT,CASLLGAGGNTEAFF
many,TRBV7-4,TRBJ1-6,-,TGTGCCAGCAGCTTACGTCCAGGGGATTCACCCCTCCACTTT,CASSLRPGDSPLHF
-,TRBV4-1,TRBJ1-3,-,TGCGCCAGCAGCCAAGCCTACACCCGCTCTGGAAACACCATATATTTT,CASSQAYTRSGNTIYF
-,TRBV28,TRBJ1-2,-,TGTGCCATCTATTCAGGGGTACGCGATGGCTACACCTTC,CAIYSGVRDGYTF
few,TRBV30,TRBJ2-7,TRBD2,TGTGCCTGGAGTAGGGAGGGATCCGAGCAGTACTTC,CAWSREGSEQYF
few,TRBV6-8,TRBJ1-1,-,TGTGCCAGCAGTTACTCGAGTCTAGGGGTTGAAGCTTTCTTT,CASSYSSLGVEAFF
-,TRBV30,TRBJ2-1,-,TGTGCCTGGAAGGGGCCGGGCAATGAGCAGTTCTTC,CAWKGPGNEQFF
-,TRBV18,TRBJ1-5,-,TGTGCCAGCTCACCAGACCCTGGGGATCAGCCCCAGCATTTT,CASSPDPGDQPQHF
medium-sized,TRBV11-3,TRBJ1-1,TRBD1,TGTGCCAGCAGCTTGGGACAGGGGGCTCCTCTGGCTTTCTTT,CASSLGQGAPLAFF
medium-sized,TRBV10-3,TRBJ1-1,-,TGTGCCATCAGTGAGCCCCCCGGGATGAACACTGAAGCTTTCTTT,CAISEPPGMNTEAFF
-,TRBV29-1,TRBJ2-3,TRBD1,TGCAGCGTTGAAACAGGGGGTGGGGATACGCAGTATTTT,CSVETGGGDTQYF
-,TRBV25-1,TRBJ2-1,-,TGTGCCAGCAGTGCTATCCCAGCAGGGTTCCAGAACAATGAGCAGTTCTTC,CASSAIPAGFQNNEQFF
few,TRBV9,TRBJ1-5,-,TGTGCCTCTTCCCTAAGCGCGGAAAATCAGCCCCAGCATTTT,CASSLSAENQPQHF
-,TRBV9,TRBJ2-5,-,TGTGCCAGCAGCGTAGCTCGTGGGGAGACCCAGTACTTC,CASSVARGETQYF
-,TRBV19,TRBJ1-2,-,TGTGCCAGTAGTACAACCCGGGGAGAAACAGGGCTTTTCTATGGCTACACCTTC,CASSTTRGETGLFYGYTF
large,TRBV30,TRBJ1-2,-,TGTGCCTCGGAAATAAACTATGGCTACACCTTC,CASEINYGYTF
few,TRBV7-6,TRBJ1-1,-,TGTGCCAGCAGCTTCGGCGGCGCCTTGAACACTGAAGCTTTCTTT,CASSFGGALNTEAFF
-,TRBV18,TRBJ1-4,-,TGTGCCAGCTCACCAGCCGGACAAGGTTATGAAAAACTGTTTTTT,CASSPAGQGYEKLFF
few,TRBV6-8,TRBJ1-1,-,TGTGCCAGCAGTTCCCGTGGGGCCCCGGGGAACACTGAAGCTTTCTTT,CASSSRGAPGNTEAFF
large,TRBV18,TRBJ1-1,-,TGTGCCAGCTCACCAGCTAGGGAAGCTGAAGCTTTCTTT,CASSPAREAEAFF
-,TRBV12-5,TRBJ2-1,TRBD2,TGTGCTAGTGGTCTGGGACTAGCGGGTAACAATGAGCAGTTCTTC,CASGLGLAGNNEQFF
few,TRBV6-8,TRBJ1-2,-,TGTGCCAGCGGCTCCCGGGTCGGGCTTAGCTTTGGCTACACCTTC,CASGSRVGLSFGYTF
-,TRBV9,TRBJ2-1,TRBD2,TGTGCCAGCACCATTGTCGGAGCGGGGGATGAGCAGTTCTTC,CASTIVGAGDEQFF
-,TRBV11-3,TRBJ2-2,TRBD1,TGTGCCAGCAGCCCAGACAGGGGGAGGGCCGGGGAGCTGTTTTTT,CASSPDRGRAGELFF
few,TRBV6-8,TRBJ2-1,TRBD1,TGTGCCAGCAGTGGAACAGGGGAGAGCCCCTACAATGAGCAGTTCTTC,CASSGTGESPYNEQFF
-,TRBV12-5,TRBJ1-1,TRBD1,TGTGCTAGTGGTTTGGAAGCTGGACAGGCCACTGAAGCTTTCTTT,CASGLEAGQATEAFF
few,TRBV6-7,TRBJ1-1,TRBD1,TGTGCCAGCAGTGACTCGAATCAAGAGGGGGCGCGAAACACTGAAGCTTTCTTT,CASSDSNQEGARNTEAFF
few,TRBV10-3,TRBJ2-4,TRBD1,TGTGCCATCAGTGAGTCAGCAAGGGGGCTGGTGAACATTCAGTACTTC,CAISESARGLVNIQYF
few,TRBV19,TRBJ1-4,-,TGTGCCAGTACTACTGGGGGAACTAATGAAAAACTGTTTTTT,CASTTGGTNEKLFF
-,TRBV12-5,TRBJ1-1,-,TGTGCTAGTGGTTGGGGACTCCAGAACACTGAAGCTTTCTTT,CASGWGLQNTEAFF
few,TRBV6-8,TRBJ2-7,-,TGTGCCAGCAGTTACTCGAGTGCAGGCGGGCAGTACTTC,CASSYSSAGGQYF
-,TRBV23-1,TRBJ2-3,TRBD1,TGCGCCAGCAGCTCAACCGGGACAGCTAGCACAGATACGCAGTATTTT,CASSSTGTASTDTQYF
-,TRBV11-3,TRBJ1-2,-,TGTGCCAGCAGCTTATCCAAGGCAGGGCGAAGCTACACCTTC,CASSLSKAGRSYTF
few,TRBV18,TRBJ2-2,TRBD1,TGTGCCAGCTCACCAAACAGGGGAGTCACCGGGGAGCTGTTTTTT,CASSPNRGVTGELFF
few,TRBV6-8,TRBJ1-6,TRBD1,TGTGCCAGCAGGTCAACAGGGGATTCACCCCTCCACTTT,CASRSTGDSPLHF
few,TRBV28,TRBJ1-5,TRBD1,TGTGCCAGCAGCTCAGGGGGATCCAATCAGCCCCAGCATTTT,CASSSGGSNQPQHF
-,TRBV6-8,TRBJ1-3,-,TGTGCCAGCAGTGGAGGGGGGTACCCAAAAAACACCATATATTTT,CASSGGGYPKNTIYF
few,TRBV6-8,TRBJ1-1,-,TGTGCCAGCAGTTACTCGGAGGGGGAAGCTTTCTTT,CASSYSEGEAFF
-,TRBV28,TRBJ1-3,-,TGTGCCAGCAGTTCCCCGCGGGCCCTAACTGGAAACACCATATATTTT,CASSSPRALTGNTIYF
-,TRBV6-8,TRBJ1-2,-,TGTGCCAGCAGGGGCCCGGGCAGGGACGGGCACTATGGCTACACCTTC,CASRGPGRDGHYGYTF
few,TRBV11-3,TRBJ2-3,-,TGTGCCAGCAGCTCGAGGACAGTCACAGATACGCAGTATTTT,CASSSRTVTDTQYF
-,TRBV30,TRBJ2-7,TRBD1,TGTGCCTGGAGTGCGTGGGGACAGGGACGCTACGAGCAGTACTTC,CAWSAWGQGRYEQYF
-,TRBV28,TRBJ1-5,TRBD1,TGTGCCAGCAGTTTAAGACAGGGGGCTGGGAGCAATCAGCCCCAGCATTTT,CASSLRQGAGSNQPQHF
medium-sized,TRBV7-2,TRBJ2-1,-,TGTGCCAGCAGCCACGGGGGCGGGAATGAGCAGTTCTTC,CASSHGGGNEQFF
-,TRBV23-1,TRBJ2-1,TRBD2,TGCGCCAGCAGCCGATACTCTGGAGTAGCGGGGGGGCTTAATGAGCAGTTCTTC,CASSRYSGVAGGLNEQFF
-,TRBV28,TRBJ1-3,-,TGTGCCAGCAGTTTAGGAGGGAACGGTGGAAACACCATATATTTT,CASSLGGNGGNTIYF
-,TRBV30,TRBJ1-6,-,TGTGCCTGGAGTGTAAAGGGGTCGGGGAATTCACCCCTCCACTTT,CAWSVKGSGNSPLHF
few,TRBV6-1,TRBJ1-1,-,TGTGCCAGCAGTGAAGCCTACCGAGACAGCCTGAACACTGAAGCTTTCTTT,CASSEAYRDSLNTEAFF
few,TRBV6-8,TRBJ2-7,-,TGTGCCAGCAGTTACATCCCCGGGGGGCGTACCGAGCAGTACTTC,CASSYIPGGRTEQYF